Given below is one TCR beta chain in context. Its antigen is unidentified. Looked up from germline, CDR1 is SGHTA and CDR2 is FQGNSA. The CDR3 contains 15 residues. V trimming: 3 bases; J trimming: 4 bases; junction bases outside the gene matches: 8. Unique molecular identifiers featured in how the TCRbeta library was prepared. TCRdb reanalysed the PCR reads using MiXCR and keeps one entry per CDR3 protein. This table has around 420,000 distinct CDR3 sequences, 16% appearing once. The data stem from a study of T-cell reconstitution after alpha-beta-depleted transplantation in children. Study-wide results and caveats: There were reportedly several hundred expanded graft clones from which alpha-beta T cells came about two months after transplant.

The sequencing here drew on PBMCs, mostly from graft donor cells, taken 360 days after TCRalphabeta/CD19-depleted stem cell transplant. The chain uses TRBV7-2 and TRBJ2-7; 8 bases match TRBD2. The TCR sequence derives from a boy under two years old who had a stem cell transplant for Wiskott-Aldrich syndrome, so the T cells may come from the graft donor. CDR3 sequence reads: CASSFGTGGKYEQYF. The CDR3 nucleotides read TGTGCCAGCAGCTTTGGAACGGGAGGGAAGTACGAGCAGTACTTC.